This TCR beta chain derives from a study of OX40 agonist ivuxolimab in advanced cancers. In terms of the full investigation: Ivuxolimab was a fully human IgG2 agonistic monoclonal antibody targeting the costimulatory receptor OX40 (CD134). Intravenous ivuxolimab was administered to patients every 2 weeks at six dose levels: 0.01, 0.1, 0.3, 1.5, 3 and 10 mg/kg. Of the approximately 50 dose-escalation patients, hepatocellular carcinoma was present in 19, melanoma in approximately 15, renal cell carcinoma in 9 and head and neck cancer in 9. The dose-escalation cohort was over 70% male with a mean age of roughly 62 years, ranging from roughly 20 to 80. Patients were allowed to have had prior anti-PD-1, anti-PD-L1 or anti-CTLA-4 therapy, and around 40% of the dose-escalation patients had previously received checkpoint inhibitors. Partial responses occurred in three dose-escalation patients: two with cutaneous melanoma and one with hepatocellular carcinoma. The point of sequencing TCRbeta in the periphery was to test whether ivuxolimab changed TCR sequence diversity and drove clonal T-cell expansion. The monotherapy dose-escalation portion (N ≈ 50 patients) of the phase I ivuxolimab trial is reported in the paper.

To sequence the TCRbeta CDR3 region, genomic DNA was isolated from the sorted cells. The immunoSEQ Assay was used for sequencing of TCRbeta CDR3 regions. The table comes from immuneACCESS by way of TCRdb, which keeps in-frame sequences with V and J called. Part of the clones is missing from these tables; in studies checked, under half for an unresolved V gene and the rest for unknown reasons. Across this sample there are 50,000 to 65,000 clones, with about 89% seen only once. In total, the top ten clones hold 0.85% to 1.4% of the sample. The investigation overall reported the following: Clonal expansion of both CD4+ and CD8+ blood T cells was observed from baseline to week 6 at doses 0.1 to 3.0 mg/kg. The antigen specificity of the peripheral T cells that underwent clonal expansion was not determined. In partial responders in the 0.1-3.0 mg/kg groups, normalized peripheral clonal expansion was found to be among the lowest, especially among CD8+ T cells. On average, CD8+ T cells showed more expanded clones than CD4+ T cells after ivuxolimab. Low levels of normalized T-cell clonal expansion were also seen in some patients who did not respond.

Comment on this clone: What this receptor recognizes is not known. Base qualities are not recorded, but no much larger clone differs from it by a single base.

Inclusive of the bounding cysteine and phenylalanine, the CDR3 is 13 residues long. Kept here is only the CDR3 DNA, which spans 39 bases and is read in frame from base 1. Cut back by 2 bases and 5 bases, the V and J ends lie 9 bases apart. The germline V gene encodes CDR1 MNHEY and CDR2 SVGAGI. The trial excluded patients who had a history of autoimmune disease or who were on systemic immunosuppression. Peripheral blood for TCR sequencing was collected from all dose cohorts at baseline, on cycle 4 day 1, and on cycle 7 day 1. The samples were drawn from a first-in-human, open-label, multicenter phase I dose-escalation trial of ivuxolimab. Adults with locally advanced or metastatic melanoma, renal cell carcinoma, hepatocellular carcinoma or head and neck squamous cell carcinoma were enrolled in the trial. CD4+ and CD8+ T cells were sorted separately from peripheral blood before TCR sequencing.

Sample: CD4+ or CD8+ T cells sorted from blood, taken in a trial of the OX40 agonist ivuxolimab. Here the chain combines TRBV6-5 and TRBJ1-1; no D gene can be assigned with confidence. This receptor was identified in an adult with an advanced solid tumor such as melanoma, head and neck, liver or kidney cancer. The CDR3 protein: CASSYGVRTEAFF. The nucleotide sequence reads as follows: TGTGCCAGCAGTTACGGGGTGAGAACTGAAGCTTTCTTT.